These 24 T cell receptor beta chains share one sample of origin, sequenced in a study of cytomegalovirus exposure and HLA in healthy donors. Use of 60 Vbeta and 13 Jbeta primers characterized the PCR. Clones were sequenced by immunoSEQ multiplex PCR, and TCRdb holds only the in-frame ones, with some missing. The data hold 100,000 to 150,000 clones, with 80% to 85% observed a single time. Sequencing input: PBMCs. Receptor source: a man in his late teens or twenties in good health and CMV-seronegative.

A single count supports this clone. This chain connects TRBV5-1 to TRBJ2-7; D gene unclear. V was clipped by 3 bases and J by 2 bases, with 15 bases between them. Germline CDR1 reads SGHRS; CDR2 reads YFSETQ. The CDR3 length is 15 residues. Written as DNA, the CDR3 is TGCGCCAGCAGCTCCGAACAGCTCCTAACCTACGAGCAGTACTTC. Translated, it gives CASSSEQLLTYEQYF.

This clone appeared a single time. J is TRBJ1-5 and V is TRBV19; D possibly corresponds to TRBD1 (5 bases). The CDR3 is 13 residues long. Per the germline V gene, CDR1 is LNHDA and CDR2 is SQIVND (reference sequence). V was shortened by 7 bases and J by 6 bases, with 13 bases between the two germline ends. The CDR3 region is CASNRGLGQPQHF. In nucleotides, the CDR3 is TGTGCCAGTAATAGGGGATTGGGTCAGCCCCAGCATTTT.

This clone showed up just once. The V gene is TRBV9, the J gene TRBJ2-2; D call uncertain. Per germline, CDR1 SGDLS and CDR2 YYNGEE. Trimming left V 3 bases short and J 4 bases short, with 10 bases between. This CDR3 is 14 amino acids long. The CDR3 DNA reads TGTGCCAGCAGCGGACGACACTCCACCGGGGAGCTGTTTTTT. Translated: CASSGRHSTGELFF.

This chain links TRBV5-5 with TRBJ1-2; 7 bases align to TRBD1. Germline V gene lookup returns CDR1 SGHKS and CDR2 YYEKEE (reference sequence). Trimming at V came to 4 bases and at J to 4 bases, leaving 16 bases not matched to a gene. The CDR3 is made up of 17 amino acids. CDR3 region: CASSPTGKSVRGYGYTF. Here the CDR3 DNA reads TGTGCCAGCAGCCCGACAGGGAAATCGGTTAGAGGCTATGGCTACACCTTC.

The V call is TRBV13, the J call TRBJ1-4; D remains unclear. Germline V gives CDR1 PRHDT, CDR2 FYEKMQ (reference sequence). The CDR3 has 15 amino acids. Trimming shortened V by 1 base and J by 6 bases, and 12 bases separated the two germline ends. Written as DNA, the CDR3 is TGTGCCAGCAGCTTAGAGGCGCGGGCGGATGAAAAACTGTTTTTT. Residues: CASSLEARADEKLFF.

V usage is TRBV4-2 and J usage is TRBJ2-5; 8 bases line up with TRBD2. Germline values: CDR1 LGHNA, CDR2 YNFKEQ. The CDR3 is 18 residues long. The V segment lost 0 bases and the J segment 3 bases; nucleotides outside the gene matches: 12. CDR3 protein: CASSQEGAGAGLEETQYF. CDR3 nucleotides: TGTGCCAGCAGCCAAGAGGGAGCGGGGGCCGGACTGGAAGAGACCCAGTACTTC.

The V and J genes are TRBV6-4 and TRBJ2-1, with no clear D. The length of the CDR3 is 17 residues. V dropped 5 bases and J dropped 0 bases, with 17 bases sitting between them. The germline CDR1 and CDR2 sequences are MRHNA and SNTAGT. The CDR3 region is CASSFKPGFSSYNEQFF. The CDR3 nucleotides are TGTGCCAGCAGTTTTAAACCCGGGTTTAGCTCCTACAATGAGCAGTTCTTC.

The rearrangement links TRBV4-3 to TRBJ1-1; unclear D gene. Trimming shortened V by 0 bases and J by 5 bases, and 10 bases separated the two germline ends. This CDR3 region has 14 residues. CDR1 is LGHNA and CDR2 is YSLEER in the germline V gene. For the CDR3, the DNA is TGCGCCAGCAGCCAAGATCTAACGTGGACTGAAGCTTTCTTT. It specifies CASSQDLTWTEAFF.

The V gene is TRBV5-6, the J gene TRBJ1-1; perhaps TRBD1 as D (5 bases). The length of the CDR3 is 15 residues. CDR1 is SGHDT and CDR2 is YYEEEE in the germline V gene. Trimming pared 3 bases from V and 2 bases from J, leaving 14 bases between. As DNA, the CDR3 is TGTGCCAGCAGCTCACCATCGCAGGGAAACACTGAAGCTTTCTTT. Its protein is CASSSPSQGNTEAFF.

The chain combines TRBV4-3 with TRBJ2-3; tentative D call: TRBD2 (6 bases). The CDR3 totals 11 residues. CDR1 is LGHNA, CDR2 YSLEER, per germline. V lost 8 bases and J 8 bases, leaving 11 bases between the germline ends. CDR3 protein: CASGTRVTQYF. In DNA, the CDR3 is TGCGCCAGCGGGACTCGGGTTACGCAGTATTTT.

The rearrangement links TRBV5-4 to TRBJ2-3, with D possibly TRBD1 on 6 matching bases. Germline V gene lookup returns CDR1 SGHNT and CDR2 YYREEE (reference sequence). V lost 2 bases to trimming and J lost 2 bases, with 12 bases between them. CDR3 length: 15 amino acids. DNA of the CDR3: TGTGCCAGCAGCTTTTTACAGGGAAACACAGATACGCAGTATTTT. This encodes CASSFLQGNTDTQYF.

The chain joins TRBV9 to TRBJ1-2, with D maybe TRBD1 (6 bases). Germline CDR1 and CDR2: SGDLS and YYNGEE. CDR3 length: 11 amino acids. The ends were cut back, 7 bases at V and 7 bases at J, with 11 bases in the middle. The CDR3 loop is CASGGGGGYTF. CDR3 coding DNA: TGTGCCAGCGGAGGGGGGGGTGGCTACACCTTC.

The sample holds one count of this clone. V gene TRBV14 combines with J gene TRBJ2-2, with TRBD1 matching 10 bases. The CDR3 sequence is 18 residues long. Germline values: CDR1 SGHDN, CDR2 FVKESK. With 0 bases clipped from V and 3 bases from J, the junction kept 7 bases outside the gene matches. CDR3 residues: CASSQDRGTGVDTGELFF. DNA for the CDR3: TGTGCCAGCAGCCAAGACCGCGGGACAGGGGTGGACACCGGGGAGCTGTTTTTT.

There are a few counts of this clone. This chain uses TRBV27 with TRBJ1-6; D unresolved. In germline, CDR1 is MNHEY, CDR2 SMNVEV (reference sequence). The CDR3 runs 16 residues. V lost 5 bases and J 0 bases, leaving 11 bases between the germline ends. The CDR3 spells CASSDTGSSYNSPLHF. The CDR3 DNA follows: TGTGCCAGCAGTGATACCGGGAGCTCCTATAATTCACCCCTCCACTTT.

This chain connects TRBV19 to TRBJ1-2; 10 bases agree with TRBD1. V lost 7 bases, J lost 2 bases, and 4 bases stayed unmatched. The CDR3 extends over 14 amino acids. CDR1 is LNHDA, CDR2 SQIVND, per germline (reference sequence). In nucleotides, the CDR3 is TGTGCCAGTAAAGGGACAGGGGTAAACTATGGCTACACCTTC. Translated, it gives CASKGTGVNYGYTF. The full variable domain, its missing parts supplied by reference TRBV19 and TRBJ1-2, is DGGITQSPKYLFRKEGQNVTLSCEQNLNHDAMYWYRQDPGQGLRLIYYSQIVNDFQKGDIAEGYSVSREKKESFPLTVTSAQKNPTAFYLCASKGTGVNYGYTFGSGTRLTVV.

The rearrangement joins TRBV29-1 to TRBJ2-3, with 7 bases matching TRBD1. This CDR3 spans 19 amino acids. Germline CDR1 and CDR2: SQVTM and ANQGSEA. V lost 6 bases, J lost 3 bases, and 24 bases stayed unmatched. Here the CDR3 DNA reads TGCAGCGTGGCCCACCTGGGACCACCGGGACAGCCCAGGACAGATACGCAGTATTTT. This translates into CSVAHLGPPGQPRTDTQYF.

V and J are TRBV6-5 and TRBJ2-3; 13 positions agree with TRBD2. J was trimmed by 14 bases and V by 2 bases; bases with no gene match: 10. This CDR3 spans 15 amino acids. The germline CDR1 and CDR2 sequences are MNHEY and SVGAGI. The CDR3 coding sequence is TGTGCCAGCAGTTACACCCCTACTAGCGGGGGGGCCCCGTATTTT. Residues: CASSYTPTSGGAPYF.

CDR3 bases: TGTGCCTGGAGTAACAGGGGAAATCAGCCCCAGCATTTT. It yields the protein CAWSNRGNQPQHF. The genes are TRBV30 and TRBJ1-5; TRBD1 agrees at 7 bases. V lost 2 bases to trimming and J lost 4 bases; unmatched junction nucleotides: 2. Looked up from germline, CDR1 is GTSNPN and CDR2 is SVGIG (reference sequence). This CDR3 contains 13 residues.

V gene TRBV5-4 combines with J gene TRBJ2-3, with D perhaps TRBD2 (5 bases). V lost 4 bases and J lost 5, with 23 bases in between. The CDR3 loop spans 17 amino acids. CDR1 is SGHNT, CDR2 YYREEE, per germline (reference sequence). The CDR3 region is CASSQIREWRGGDTQYF. The CDR3 DNA is TGTGCCAGCAGCCAGATAAGGGAATGGCGAGGAGGAGATACGCAGTATTTT.

V is TRBV29-1 and J is TRBJ1-4; TRBD1 is a possible D gene (6 bases). Trimming pared 5 bases from V and 5 bases from J, leaving 12 bases between. The CDR3 length is 13 residues. The germline V gene encodes CDR1 SQVTM and CDR2 ANQGSEA. CDR3 coding DNA: TGCAGCGTTACAGGGATCGGGAATGAAAAACTGTTTTTT. Translated, it gives CSVTGIGNEKLFF.

This clone was found once. Other DNA sequences from this sample encode an identical CDR3 as well. The rearrangement links TRBV9 to TRBJ1-2; D gene unclear. CDR1 and CDR2 (germline): SGDLS, YYNGEE. The germline V and J ends were trimmed by 0 bases and 3 bases, with 9 bases remaining between them. CDR3 size: 14 residues. The CDR3 nucleotides are TGTGCCAGCAGCGTAGACGGCGGCTACTATGGCTACACCTTC. This encodes CASSVDGGYYGYTF.

This chain connects TRBV19 to TRBJ2-5; 7 positions agree with TRBD1. The CDR3 has 13 residues. The V gene's germline CDR1 is LNHDA and CDR2 SQIVND (reference sequence). V trimming: 7 bases; J trimming: 5 bases; junction bases outside the gene matches: 7. CDR3 nucleotides: TGTGCCAGTAATCCCGTCAGGGGGGAGACCCAGTACTTC. It is translated as CASNPVRGETQYF.

The chain joins TRBV19 to TRBJ2-1; 8 nucleotides line up with TRBD2. After removal of 3 bases from V and 7 bases from J, the junction contained 5 bases not matched to a gene. Germline V gene lookup returns CDR1 LNHDA and CDR2 SQIVND (reference sequence). The CDR3 is 14 residues long. The CDR3 region is CASSIRTSRNEQFF. CDR3 coding DNA: TGTGCCAGTAGTATTCGGACTAGCCGTAATGAGCAGTTCTTC.

V and J are TRBV5-4 and TRBJ1-1; D ambiguous. The CDR3 has 12 amino acids. V was trimmed by 0 bases and J by 8 bases, leaving 8 bases between them. The germline V gene has CDR1 SGHNT and CDR2 YYREEE (reference sequence). CDR3 loop: CASSLVGGEAFF. CDR3 in DNA: TGTGCCAGCAGCTTGGTTGGCGGGGAAGCTTTCTTT.